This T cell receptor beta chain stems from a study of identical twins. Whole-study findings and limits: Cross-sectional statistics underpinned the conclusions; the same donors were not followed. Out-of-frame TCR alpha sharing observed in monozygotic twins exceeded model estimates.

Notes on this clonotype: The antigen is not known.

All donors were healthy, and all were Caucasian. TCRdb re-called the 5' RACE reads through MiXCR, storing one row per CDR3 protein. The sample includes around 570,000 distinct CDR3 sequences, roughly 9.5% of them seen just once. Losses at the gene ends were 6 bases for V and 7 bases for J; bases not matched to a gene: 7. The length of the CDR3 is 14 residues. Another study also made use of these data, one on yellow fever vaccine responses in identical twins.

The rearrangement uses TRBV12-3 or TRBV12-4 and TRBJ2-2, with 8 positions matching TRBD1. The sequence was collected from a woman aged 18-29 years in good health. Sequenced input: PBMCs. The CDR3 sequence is CASRQGGLSGELFF. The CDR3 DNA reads TGTGCCAGCAGACAGGGGGGCCTGAGCGGGGAGCTGTTTTTT.